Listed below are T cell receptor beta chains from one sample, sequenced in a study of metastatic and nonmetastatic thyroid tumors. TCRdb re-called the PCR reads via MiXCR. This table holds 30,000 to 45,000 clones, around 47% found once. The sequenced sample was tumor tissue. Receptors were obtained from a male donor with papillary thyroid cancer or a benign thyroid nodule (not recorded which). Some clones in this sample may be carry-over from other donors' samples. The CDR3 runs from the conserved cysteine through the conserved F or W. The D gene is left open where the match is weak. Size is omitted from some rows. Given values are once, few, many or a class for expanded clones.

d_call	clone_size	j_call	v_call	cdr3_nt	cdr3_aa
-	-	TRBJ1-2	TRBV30	TGTGCCTGGAGTGTACGCGGGAACTATGGCTACACCTTC	CAWSVRGNYGYTF
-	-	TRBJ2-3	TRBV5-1	TGTGCCAGCAGCTTGGAGGGACGGTACACAGATACGCAGTATTTT	CASSLEGRYTDTQYF
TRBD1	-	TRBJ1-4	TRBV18	TGTGCCAGCTCACGCCGGACAGGGGAAAATGAAAAACTGTTTTTT	CASSRRTGENEKLFF
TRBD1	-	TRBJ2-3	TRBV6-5	TGTGCCAGCAGTTACGACAGGGGCATGAATACGCAGTATTTT	CASSYDRGMNTQYF
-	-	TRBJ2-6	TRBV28	TGTGCCAGCAGTCCCCCCTCTGGGAGCTCTGGGGCCAACGTCCTGACTTTC	CASSPPSGSSGANVLTF
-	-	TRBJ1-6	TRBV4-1	TGCGCCAGCAGCCAAGGGGGCCTGGGGAATTCACCCCTCCACTTT	CASSQGGLGNSPLHF
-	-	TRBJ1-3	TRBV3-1	TGTGCCAGCAGCCAAGGGGATTCTGGAAACACCATATATTTT	CASSQGDSGNTIYF
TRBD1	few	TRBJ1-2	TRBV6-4	TGTGCCAGCAGTCCTAGGACAGGGGAGACTAACTATGGCTACACCTTC	CASSPRTGETNYGYTF
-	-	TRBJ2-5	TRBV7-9	TGTGCCAGCAGCTTCATGGACGGGCCGGCCCAGTACTTC	CASSFMDGPAQYF
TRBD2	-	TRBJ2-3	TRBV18	TGTGCCAGCTCACCGGGGACTAGTTCAGATACGCAGTATTTT	CASSPGTSSDTQYF
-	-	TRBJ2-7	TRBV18	TGTGCCAGCTCACCAGTAAGGGGACTGATCCCCCACGAGCAGTACTTC	CASSPVRGLIPHEQYF
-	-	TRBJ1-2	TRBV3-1	TGTGCCAGCAGCCAAACGGCCGCTCTGGGTGGCTACACCTTC	CASSQTAALGGYTF
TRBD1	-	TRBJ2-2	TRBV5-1	TGCGCCAGCAGCTCAGCCCCAGGAGGACAGGGCTACACCGGGGAGCTGTTTTTT	CASSSAPGGQGYTGELFF
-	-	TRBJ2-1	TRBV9	TGTGCCAGCAGCGTAGGAACAGTCAATGAGCAGTTCTTC	CASSVGTVNEQFF
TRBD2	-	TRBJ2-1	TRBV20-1	TGCAGTGCTAGAAGCCCATTTAGCGGGAGCACAGATGAGCAGTTCTTC	CSARSPFSGSTDEQFF
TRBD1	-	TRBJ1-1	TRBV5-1	TGCGCCAGCAGCTGGGACAGCAAGAACACTGAAGCTTTCTTT	CASSWDSKNTEAFF
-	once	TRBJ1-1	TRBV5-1	TGCGCCAGCAGCTTGGCAACTATGAACACTGAAGCTTTCTTT	CASSLATMNTEAFF
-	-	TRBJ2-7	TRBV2	TGTGCCAGCAGGGACAACTACTACGAGCAGTACTTC	CASRDNYYEQYF
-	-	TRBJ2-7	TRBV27	TGTGCCAGCAGTACCCCCGGGGGTCGCACCTACGAGCAGTACTTC	CASSTPGGRTYEQYF
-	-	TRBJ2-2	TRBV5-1	TGCGCCAGCAGCTACGGCAGGGTCACCGGGGAGCTGTTTTTT	CASSYGRVTGELFF
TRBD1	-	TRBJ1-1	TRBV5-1	TGCGCCAGCAGCTTGGCAGGGGGGCCTGAAGCTTTCTTT	CASSLAGGPEAFF
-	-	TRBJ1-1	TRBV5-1	TGCGCCAGCAGCTTGACAGGGCTGAACACTGAAGCTTTCTTT	CASSLTGLNTEAFF
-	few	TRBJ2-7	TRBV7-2	TGTGCCAGCAGCATCAGTGACGAGCAGTACTTC	CASSISDEQYF
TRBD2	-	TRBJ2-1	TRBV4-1	TGCGCCAGCAGCCAAGCGCTTGTAGCGGGAGGCTATAATGAGCAGTTCTTC	CASSQALVAGGYNEQFF
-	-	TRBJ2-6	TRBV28	TGTGCCAGCAGTCTCGAGTCCTCTGGGGCCAACGTCCTGACTTTC	CASSLESSGANVLTF
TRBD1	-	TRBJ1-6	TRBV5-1	TGCGCCAGCAGCTTGGTTGGACAGGGGAAGAATTCACCCCTCCACTTT	CASSLVGQGKNSPLHF
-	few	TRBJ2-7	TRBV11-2	TGTGCCAGCAGCTCTGGGAGGTCGGGAAGCTACGAGCAGTACTTC	CASSSGRSGSYEQYF
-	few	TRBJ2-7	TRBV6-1	TGTGCCAGCAGACCCAGCGGACAGAGCTCCTACGAGCAGTACTTC	CASRPSGQSSYEQYF
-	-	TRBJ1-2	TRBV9	TGTGCCAGCAGCGTAGGTGTGAGAGACAGAAACTATGGCTACACCTTC	CASSVGVRDRNYGYTF
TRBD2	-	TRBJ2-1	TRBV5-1	TGCGCCAGCAGCTCGACTAGCGGGGGGACCAATGAGCAGTTCTTC	CASSSTSGGTNEQFF
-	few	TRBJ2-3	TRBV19	TGTGCCAGTAGCCGGGCCCTACCGGATACGCAGTATTTT	CASSRALPDTQYF
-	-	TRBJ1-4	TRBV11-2	TGTGCCAGCAGCTTATACGGGAGCGGATCTAATGAAAAACTGTTTTTT	CASSLYGSGSNEKLFF
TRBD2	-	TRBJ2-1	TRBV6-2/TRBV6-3	TGTGCCAGCAGTACTGGCCTAGCGGGAGGTCGGACCTACAATGAGCAGTTCTTC	CASSTGLAGGRTYNEQFF
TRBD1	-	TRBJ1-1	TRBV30	TGTGCCTGGAGCCTGACAGGGACTGAAGCTTTCTTT	CAWSLTGTEAFF
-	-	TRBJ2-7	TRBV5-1	TGCGCCAGCAGCTTACGTTCGGGCGGGCCCTACGAGCAGTACTTC	CASSLRSGGPYEQYF
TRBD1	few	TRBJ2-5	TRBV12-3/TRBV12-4	TGTGCCAGCAGTGGACAGGGGTGGGAGACCCAGTACTTC	CASSGQGWETQYF
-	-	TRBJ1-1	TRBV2	TGTGCCAGCAGTGGAGGAGGCTCTGAAGCTTTCTTT	CASSGGGSEAFF
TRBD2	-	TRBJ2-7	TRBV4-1	TGCGCCAGCAGCTCTGGGACTAGTGTTTTTGTTGGGGCCTCCTACGAGCAGTACTTC	CASSSGTSVFVGASYEQYF
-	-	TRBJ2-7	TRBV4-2	TGTGCCAGCAGCCAAGTTCTTACCTACGAGCAGTACTTC	CASSQVLTYEQYF
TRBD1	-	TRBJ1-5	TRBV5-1	TGCGCCAGCAGCCCTACAGGGGGGCAGGATCAGCCCCAGCATTTT	CASSPTGGQDQPQHF
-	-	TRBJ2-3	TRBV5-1	TGCGCCAGCAGCAGCGAACCCACCGATCGGTATACGCAGTATTTT	CASSSEPTDRYTQYF
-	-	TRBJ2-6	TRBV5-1	TGCGCCAGCAGCGACAACTCTGGGGCCAACGTCCTGACTTTC	CASSDNSGANVLTF
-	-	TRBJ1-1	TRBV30	TGTGCCTGGAGTGTACTTCCGGGTGCAGCTTTCTTT	CAWSVLPGAAFF
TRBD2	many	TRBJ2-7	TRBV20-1	TGCAGTGCGTCGGTGGGCGGGAGGGAAGTGGACGAGCAGTACTTC	CSASVGGREVDEQYF
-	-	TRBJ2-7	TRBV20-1	TGCAGCGGAACGGACAAAACCTACGAGCAGTACTTC	CSGTDKTYEQYF
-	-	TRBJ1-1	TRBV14	TGTGCCAGCAGCCTTTACCACTGGACATCAAACACTGAAGCTTTCTTT	CASSLYHWTSNTEAFF
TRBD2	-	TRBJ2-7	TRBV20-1	TGCAGTGCTAGAGGACTAGCGGGGCACTACGAGCAGTACTTC	CSARGLAGHYEQYF
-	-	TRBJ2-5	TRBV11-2	TGTGCCAGCAGCTTAGGACGGAGGGGACGGCGCCAAGAGACCCAGTACTTC	CASSLGRRGRRQETQYF
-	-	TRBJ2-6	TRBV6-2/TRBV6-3	TGTGCCAGCGAGTTCGGGAACCTACTGCGATTGGGGGCCAACGTCCTGACTTTC	CASEFGNLLRLGANVLTF
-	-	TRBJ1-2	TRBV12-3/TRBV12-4	TGTGCCAGCAAAGCCCAAGGAGCGCTTAACTATGGCTACACCTTC	CASKAQGALNYGYTF
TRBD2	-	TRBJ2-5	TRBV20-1	TGCAGTGCTAGAGCCGAACTAGCGGGAAGGGGTGAGACCCAGTACTTC	CSARAELAGRGETQYF
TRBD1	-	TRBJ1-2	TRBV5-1	TGCGCCAGCAGCTTGGCGGGACAGTCCTATGGCTACACCTTC	CASSLAGQSYGYTF
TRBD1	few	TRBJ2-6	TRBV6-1	TGTGCCAGCAGACCGTGGACAGGGGAGGGTGGGGCCAACGTCCTGACTTTC	CASRPWTGEGGANVLTF
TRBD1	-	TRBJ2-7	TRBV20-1	TGCAGTGCTCGGGGTGGGTGGACAGGGGAGGAGCAGTACTTC	CSARGGWTGEEQYF
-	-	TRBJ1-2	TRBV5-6	TGTGCCAGCAGTCCTGGATGGGACTATGGCTACACCTTC	CASSPGWDYGYTF
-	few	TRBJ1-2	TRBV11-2	TGTGCCAGCAGCTTAGATCGGGGATGGGGCTATGGCTACACCTTC	CASSLDRGWGYGYTF
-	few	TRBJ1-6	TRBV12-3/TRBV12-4	TGTGCCAGCAGTTTTATCCTATACTCACCCCTCCACTTT	CASSFILYSPLHF
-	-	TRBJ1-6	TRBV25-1	TGTGCCAGCAGCCAAGGGGAACGAAGTTCACCCCTCCACTTT	CASSQGERSSPLHF
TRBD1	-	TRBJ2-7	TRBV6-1	TGTGCCAGCAACGGGCGAGGGACAGGGCCTCCCTACGAGCAGTACTTC	CASNGRGTGPPYEQYF